These T cell receptor beta chains were read from a single sample in a study of identical twins. In TCRdb, the 5' RACE reads were re-called with MiXCR into one record per CDR3 protein. The table has some 900,000 distinct CDR3 sequences, roughly 12% seen once. The same sample was also used in a study of yellow fever vaccine responses in identical twins.

Sequencing used PBMCs. Receptors originate from a woman under 30 in good health. Both conserved end residues are part of each CDR3. D genes are given only for firm matches. Size is omitted from some rows. Given values are once, few, many or a class for expanded clones.

j_gene: TRBJ2-5
abundance: few
v_gene: TRBV20-1
d_gene: TRBD2
CDR3nt: TGCAGTGCTAGCCAGCCGGGACTAGCGGACCACCAAGAGACCCAGTACTTC
CDR3aa: CSASQPGLADHQETQYF

j_gene: TRBJ2-5
abundance: -
v_gene: TRBV5-5
d_gene: -
CDR3nt: TGTGCCAGCAGCTCGAGAGAGTCCCAGTACTTC
CDR3aa: CASSSRESQYF

j_gene: TRBJ2-1
abundance: many
v_gene: TRBV21-1
d_gene: -
CDR3nt: TGTGCCAGCAGCAATGGTGCTAGCGGGAGTCCCTACAATGAGCAGTTCTTC
CDR3aa: CASSNGASGSPYNEQFF

j_gene: TRBJ2-1
abundance: -
v_gene: TRBV7-9
d_gene: -
CDR3nt: TGTGCCAGCAGCTTAGGGAAATACGGAGACAATGAGCAGTTCTTC
CDR3aa: CASSLGKYGDNEQFF

j_gene: TRBJ2-1
abundance: -
v_gene: TRBV20-1
d_gene: -
CDR3nt: TGCAGTGCTAGAGGGACGGAGCACTCCTACAATGAGCAGTTCTTC
CDR3aa: CSARGTEHSYNEQFF

j_gene: TRBJ2-2
abundance: few
v_gene: TRBV2
d_gene: -
CDR3nt: TGTGCCAGCAGTGCCCCCGGGGAGCTGTTTTTT
CDR3aa: CASSAPGELFF

j_gene: TRBJ2-7
abundance: few
v_gene: TRBV11-2
d_gene: TRBD2
CDR3nt: TGTGCCAGCAGCTTAATGAAGCGGGCTAAGGCTAGCGGGTACGAGCAGTACTTC
CDR3aa: CASSLMKRAKASGYEQYF

j_gene: TRBJ2-5
abundance: -
v_gene: TRBV7-2
d_gene: TRBD2
CDR3nt: TGTGCCAGCAGCCCAAGTGGACTAGTGGCGTACCAAGAGACCCAGTACTTC
CDR3aa: CASSPSGLVAYQETQYF

j_gene: TRBJ2-1
abundance: many
v_gene: TRBV9
d_gene: -
CDR3nt: TGTGCCAGCAGCGTAGGGGGGATCCATGAGCAGTTCTTC
CDR3aa: CASSVGGIHEQFF

j_gene: TRBJ2-7
abundance: -
v_gene: TRBV29-1
d_gene: TRBD2
CDR3nt: TGCAGCGTTGAACCCGGACTAGCGGAGAGGGAGCAGTACTTC
CDR3aa: CSVEPGLAEREQYF

j_gene: TRBJ1-3
abundance: many
v_gene: TRBV5-1
d_gene: TRBD1
CDR3nt: TGCGCCAGCAGCCGGGACAGGGCAAGCTCTGGAAACACCATATATTTT
CDR3aa: CASSRDRASSGNTIYF

j_gene: TRBJ2-1
abundance: many
v_gene: TRBV20-1
d_gene: -
CDR3nt: TGCAGTGCCAATAGGGACAATGAGCAGTTCTTC
CDR3aa: CSANRDNEQFF

j_gene: TRBJ2-3
abundance: few
v_gene: TRBV10-1
d_gene: -
CDR3nt: TGCGCCAGCAGTGCCCAGTTTAGAGATACGCAGTATTTT
CDR3aa: CASSAQFRDTQYF

j_gene: TRBJ2-7
abundance: few
v_gene: TRBV7-8
d_gene: -
CDR3nt: TGTGCCAGCACCGTGGCCGGCCGCTACGAGCAGTACTTC
CDR3aa: CASTVAGRYEQYF

j_gene: TRBJ2-4
abundance: few
v_gene: TRBV7-8
d_gene: TRBD1
CDR3nt: TGTGCCAGCAGCTTAGCACAGGGGATCGAAAACATTCAGTACTTC
CDR3aa: CASSLAQGIENIQYF

j_gene: TRBJ1-2
abundance: many
v_gene: TRBV24-1
d_gene: -
CDR3nt: TGTGCCACCAGTGATTCCCAATATGGCTACACCTTC
CDR3aa: CATSDSQYGYTF

j_gene: TRBJ2-3
abundance: few
v_gene: TRBV7-9
d_gene: TRBD2
CDR3nt: TGTGCCAGCAGCTTCCCGTTACGGGAGGGCGGAGATACGCAGTATTTT
CDR3aa: CASSFPLREGGDTQYF

j_gene: TRBJ2-5
abundance: -
v_gene: TRBV6-1
d_gene: TRBD2
CDR3nt: TGTGCCAGCAGTAGCGGGGGGGCGTTGGAGACCCAGTACTTC
CDR3aa: CASSSGGALETQYF

j_gene: TRBJ2-7
abundance: few
v_gene: TRBV7-9
d_gene: -
CDR3nt: TGTGCCAGCAGCTTAACAGATCACCCATCCTACGAGCAGTACTTC
CDR3aa: CASSLTDHPSYEQYF

j_gene: TRBJ2-2
abundance: few
v_gene: TRBV12-3/TRBV12-4
d_gene: -
CDR3nt: TGTGCCAGCAGTTTAGACCTCGCGACCGGGGAGCTGTTTTTT
CDR3aa: CASSLDLATGELFF

j_gene: TRBJ2-7
abundance: few
v_gene: TRBV7-2
d_gene: -
CDR3nt: TGTGCCAGCACCGAGCGAGTTTCCTCCTACGAGCAGTACTTC
CDR3aa: CASTERVSSYEQYF

j_gene: TRBJ2-1
abundance: -
v_gene: TRBV24-1
d_gene: TRBD2
CDR3nt: TGTGCCACCAGTGATTTAGCGGGACCCAATGAGCAGTTCTTC
CDR3aa: CATSDLAGPNEQFF

j_gene: TRBJ2-1
abundance: -
v_gene: TRBV24-1
d_gene: TRBD2
CDR3nt: TGTGCCACCAGTGATGTACTAGCGGGGGGCCTTTACAATGAGCAGTTCTTC
CDR3aa: CATSDVLAGGLYNEQFF

j_gene: TRBJ2-7
abundance: few
v_gene: TRBV9
d_gene: TRBD2
CDR3nt: TGTGCCAGCAGCGAGCGGTTAGCGGGAGGGAATCACGAGCAGTACTTC
CDR3aa: CASSERLAGGNHEQYF

j_gene: TRBJ2-1
abundance: many
v_gene: TRBV24-1
d_gene: TRBD2
CDR3nt: TGTGCCACGTCCAGCGGGAGGGCCCATGATGGGAATGAGCAGTTCTTC
CDR3aa: CATSSGRAHDGNEQFF

j_gene: TRBJ2-1
abundance: many
v_gene: TRBV2
d_gene: TRBD2
CDR3nt: TGTGCCAGCATCCCCCTGTTGTGGACTAGCGGGGGGGATGAGCAGTTCTTC
CDR3aa: CASIPLLWTSGGDEQFF

j_gene: TRBJ2-1
abundance: -
v_gene: TRBV10-3
d_gene: -
CDR3nt: TGTGCCATCAGTGAGTCGGCAGACAATGAGCAGTTCTTC
CDR3aa: CAISESADNEQFF

j_gene: TRBJ2-1
abundance: -
v_gene: TRBV27
d_gene: TRBD2
CDR3nt: TGTGCCAGCAGTTTGTGGGGGGGGGGCAATGAGCAGTTCTTC
CDR3aa: CASSLWGGGNEQFF

j_gene: TRBJ1-1
abundance: -
v_gene: TRBV29-1
d_gene: -
CDR3nt: TGCAGCGTTGTTGAGGGAGGTACTGAAGCTTTCTTT
CDR3aa: CSVVEGGTEAFF

j_gene: TRBJ2-7
abundance: -
v_gene: TRBV7-8
d_gene: TRBD2
CDR3nt: TGTGCCAGCAGACAAAATAGCGGGAGGGCGTACGAGCAGTACTTC
CDR3aa: CASRQNSGRAYEQYF

j_gene: TRBJ1-1
abundance: -
v_gene: TRBV19
d_gene: -
CDR3nt: TGTGCCAGTAGTTCCTACCTTCTGGCTTTCTTT
CDR3aa: CASSSYLLAFF

j_gene: TRBJ1-2
abundance: -
v_gene: TRBV27
d_gene: TRBD1
CDR3nt: TGTGCCAGCAGTACGCGACAGGGGCCCTCCTATGGCTACACCTTC
CDR3aa: CASSTRQGPSYGYTF

j_gene: TRBJ2-3
abundance: once
v_gene: TRBV27
d_gene: TRBD2
CDR3nt: TGTGCCAGCAGGAGGCCTAGCGGGGGTGCGAGAGATACGCAGTATTTT
CDR3aa: CASRRPSGGARDTQYF

j_gene: TRBJ2-3
abundance: -
v_gene: TRBV12-3/TRBV12-4
d_gene: -
CDR3nt: TGTGCCAGCAGTTTCGGACATGGAACAGATACGCAGTATTTT
CDR3aa: CASSFGHGTDTQYF

j_gene: TRBJ2-1
abundance: many
v_gene: TRBV20-1
d_gene: -
CDR3nt: TGCAGTGCTAGATGGGGGTACAATGAGCAGTTCTTC
CDR3aa: CSARWGYNEQFF

j_gene: TRBJ2-1
abundance: many
v_gene: TRBV7-9
d_gene: -
CDR3nt: TGTGCCAGCAGCCGCCTGCAGGGGATAATCAATGAGCAGTTCTTC
CDR3aa: CASSRLQGIINEQFF